Below, 20 T cell receptor beta chains from the same sample are listed, as sequenced in a study of T cells after yellow fever vaccination. TCRdb processed the 5' RACE reads anew with MiXCR; each CDR3 protein has one entry. The data contain hundreds of thousands of distinct CDR3 sequences, 13% of them seen just once; the ten biggest clones take up around 15%. The source material was PBMCs, sampled on the day of the yellow fever booster vaccination. The receptors come from a young man who received the YFV17D yellow fever vaccine.

The DNA of the CDR3 is TGTGCCAGCACGGAAGCACCGCCAGGAGAGACCCAGTACTTC. This encodes CASTEAPPGETQYF. The V gene is TRBV6-1, the J gene TRBJ2-5; no definite D call. Germline-derived CDR1 and CDR2 are MNHNS and SASEGT. V gave up 7 bases and J gave up 4 bases, with 16 bases separating them. The CDR3 has 14 residues.

In its sample, this clonotype was seen a few times. This sequence joins TRBV12-3 or TRBV12-4 and TRBJ2-7, with 7 bases matching TRBD1. J was trimmed by 8 bases and V by 6 bases; bases with no gene match: 7. CDR3 length equals 12 residues. The CDR3 DNA reads TGTGCCAGCAGACGGGACAGTCGCCAGCAGTACTTC. Its translation is CASRRDSRQQYF.

This clonotype was seen only a few times. V is TRBV18 and J is TRBJ2-3, with TRBD2 identical over 7 bases. This CDR3 region has 16 residues. The germline CDR1 and CDR2 sequences are KGHSH and LQKENI. J lost 6 bases, V lost 2 bases, and 11 bases had no gene match. In DNA, the CDR3 is TGTGCCAGCTCACCAAGGGCGGGAGCCGGTCAGGATACGCAGTATTTT. It yields the protein CASSPRAGAGQDTQYF.

The V call is TRBV7-2, the J call TRBJ1-1; D is undetermined. Trimming removed 5 bases from V and 1 base from J, with 17 bases in between. The CDR3 extends over 16 amino acids. Germline CDR1 and CDR2: SGHTA and FQGNSA. CDR3 residues: CASSRLVSGRNTEAFF. The CDR3 coding sequence is TGTGCCAGCAGCCGACTCGTCTCTGGCAGGAACACTGAAGCTTTCTTT.

CDR3 amino acids: CASSFLARETEAFF. Here the CDR3 DNA reads TGTGCCAGCAGCTTTTTGGCCAGAGAAACTGAAGCTTTCTTT. The rearrangement uses TRBV5-6 and TRBJ1-1; D not certain. The CDR3 covers 14 residues. V gave up 2 bases and J gave up 5 bases, with 13 bases separating them. Germline CDR1 and CDR2: SGHDT and YYEEEE. Full variable domain (outside the CDR3, taken from reference TRBV5-6 and TRBJ1-1): DAGVTQSPTHLIKTRGQQVTLRCSPKSGHDTVSWYQQALGQGPQFIFQYYEEEERQRGNFPDRFSGHQFPNYSSELNVNALLLGDSALYLCASSFLARETEAFFGQGTRLTVV.

The chain couples TRBV7-9 to TRBJ2-3; D uncertain. CDR1 and CDR2 (germline): SEHNR, FQNEAQ (reference sequence). V dropped 0 bases and J dropped 4 bases, with 5 bases sitting between them. The CDR3 totals 13 residues. The CDR3 loop is CASSLAQSDTQYF. The CDR3 nucleotides are TGTGCCAGCAGCTTAGCCCAATCAGATACGCAGTATTTT.

This clonotype turned up a few times. The chain joins TRBV5-1 to TRBJ2-2; the D gene is possibly TRBD2 (6 bases). The ends were cut back, 3 bases at V and 5 bases at J, with 17 bases in the middle. Per the germline V gene, CDR1 is SGHRS and CDR2 is YFSETQ. The CDR3 is 16 residues long. The CDR3 region is CASSSELGEATGELFF. The CDR3 DNA is TGCGCCAGCAGCTCCGAACTAGGGGAGGCTACCGGGGAGCTGTTTTTT.

J is TRBJ1-2 and V is TRBV7-9; a weak D match, TRBD1 (5 bases). CDR3 size: 15 residues. Germline V gene data show CDR1 as SEHNR and CDR2 as FQNEAQ (reference sequence). V was trimmed by 4 bases and J by 7 bases, leaving 19 bases between them. For the CDR3, the DNA is TGTGCCAGCAGCTCCGCAATCGGGGGGGTCCCTGGCTACACCTTC. Its protein is CASSSAIGGVPGYTF.

A few counts support this clonotype. The chain recombines TRBV29-1 with TRBJ1-4, with D uncertain. In germline, CDR1 is SQVTM, CDR2 ANQGSEA. This CDR3 has 13 residues. V lost 4 bases and J lost 7, with 13 bases in between. The CDR3 coding sequence is TGCAGCGTTGTGTCTACCCTGTCTGAAAAACTGTTTTTT. It specifies CSVVSTLSEKLFF.

The sample holds a few counts of this clonotype. The chain has TRBV20-1 and TRBJ2-7; a weak D match, TRBD2 (7 bases). The CDR3 is 14 amino acids. The V gene lost 5 bases and the J gene lost 0 bases, with 14 bases spanning the gap. CDR1 is DFQATT and CDR2 is SNEGSKA in the germline V gene (reference sequence). The CDR3 spells CSASSGTSSYEQYF. The CDR3 DNA is TGCAGTGCTTCGAGCGGGACAAGCTCCTACGAGCAGTACTTC.

This clonotype was found a few times. V gene TRBV27 combines with J gene TRBJ2-3, with D unresolved. Germline-derived CDR1 and CDR2 are MNHEY and SMNVEV (reference sequence). The length of the CDR3 is 15 residues. V lost 2 bases to trimming and J lost 2 bases, with 11 bases between them. For the CDR3, the DNA is TGTGCCAGCAGTTTAGACTGGCGATTCACAGATACGCAGTATTTT. Translated: CASSLDWRFTDTQYF.

This clonotype was detected only a few times. The chain is built from TRBV14 and TRBJ2-7; 9 nucleotides match TRBD2. There are 15 residues in the CDR3. CDR1 SGHDN and CDR2 FVKESK come from the germline V gene. Trimming cost V 4 bases and J 2 bases; bases outside gene matches: 6. The CDR3 here is CASSPMTSGAYEQYF. In nucleotides, the CDR3 is TGTGCCAGCAGCCCTATGACTAGCGGAGCCTACGAGCAGTACTTC.

This sequence joins TRBV20-1 and TRBJ2-7, with 8 bases aligning to TRBD1. CDR1 is DFQATT, CDR2 SNEGSKA, per germline (reference sequence). CDR3 length: 16 amino acids. The V and J ends lost 6 bases and 3 bases, in that order; junction bases with no gene match: 16. CDR3 in amino acids: CSASQQGVWQNYEQYF. CDR3 nucleotides: TGCAGTGCCTCCCAACAGGGGGTTTGGCAAAACTACGAGCAGTACTTC.

This chain connects TRBV6-1 to TRBJ2-3; 10 bases map to TRBD2. Germline V CDR1 and CDR2: MNHNS, SASEGT. The ends lost 6 bases at V and 1 base at J; junction bases unmatched: 7. The CDR3 sequence is 16 residues long. CDR3 coding DNA: TGTGCCAGCAGCAAAACCGGGACTAGCGGCACAGATACGCAGTATTTT. Protein sequence: CASSKTGTSGTDTQYF.

This clonotype was counted a few times. This chain links TRBV21-1 with TRBJ2-7; the D call in the table, TRBD2, was not verified against the DNA. TRBV21-1 is labeled a pseudogene. The CDR3 has 15 amino acids. This CDR3 is CASILADPLGWEQYF. The CDR3 DNA is TGTGCCAGCATCTTAGCGGACCCTCTGGGTTGGGAGCAGTACTTC.

The gene calls are TRBV7-6 and TRBJ2-1; a weak D match, TRBD2 (5 bases). This CDR3 has 14 amino acids. Germline CDR1 SGHVS, CDR2 FNYEAQ. Trimming pared 0 bases from V and 10 bases from J, leaving 13 bases between. CDR3 DNA sequence: TGTGCCAGCAGCTTAGCCGCCCGGGGTGGGGAGCAGTTCTTC. The encoded protein is CASSLAARGGEQFF.

This clonotype was counted between two and nine times. V and J are TRBV5-6 and TRBJ2-2; D unresolved. With 2 bases removed from V and 6 bases from J, the gap between germline ends came to 14 bases. The CDR3 consists of 15 residues. The germline CDR1 and CDR2 sequences are SGHDT and YYEEEE. CDR3 in DNA: TGTGCCAGCAGCTTAATCGGCCCCAGAGCCGGGGAGCTGTTTTTT. It yields the protein CASSLIGPRAGELFF.

The chain recombines TRBV30 with TRBJ2-7; D may match TRBD1 or TRBD2 (5 bases each). This CDR3 contains 13 residues. Trimming took off 1 base at V and 3 bases at J, with 10 bases between the two ends. Germline-derived CDR1 and CDR2 are GTSNPN and SVGIG (reference sequence). CDR3 region: CAWSDGAGYEQYF. The CDR3 nucleotides are TGTGCCTGGAGTGATGGGGCGGGCTACGAGCAGTACTTC. Complete variable domain (other parts from reference TRBV30 and TRBJ2-7): SQTIHQWPATLVQPVGSPLSLECTVEGTSNPNLYWYRQAAGRGLQLLFYSVGIGQISSEVPQNLSASRPQDRQFILSSKKLLLSDSGFYLCAWSDGAGYEQYFGPGTRLTVT.

This clonotype was observed a few times. The genes are TRBV6-2 or TRBV6-3 and TRBJ2-7; possible D gene TRBD2, 6 bases. The CDR3 totals 14 residues. Trimming left V 5 bases short and J 6 bases short, with 17 bases between. From germline, CDR1 is MNHEY and CDR2 SVGEGT. CDR3 sequence (DNA): TGTGCCAGCAGTCACGGGAGATATGCTGTCGAGCAGTACTTC. It specifies CASSHGRYAVEQYF.

This CDR3 reads CAINRGVGETQYF. In DNA form, the CDR3 reads TGTGCCATCAACCGGGGAGTGGGGGAGACCCAGTACTTC. The rearrangement uses TRBV10-3 and TRBJ2-5; a possible D gene is TRBD2 (5 bases). V was pared by 7 bases and J by 5 bases, with 14 bases between. CDR3 length: 13 amino acids. The germline V gene has CDR1 ENHRY and CDR2 SYGVKD.